Each of the 17 T cell receptor beta chains below was sequenced from the same sample in a study of blood T cells in healthy people across ages. A J-beta primer mix and a sample-barcoded 5' primer were used in a second PCR of about 7 to 12 cycles. TCRdb ran MiXCR on the 5' RACE reads and lists one entry per CDR3 protein. The table shows approximately 1.5 million distinct CDR3 sequences, with roughly 30% occurring only once. The sample taken for sequencing was blood. The receptor source for this set is a woman aged 25 to 39 in good health.

The chain joins TRBV3-1 to TRBJ2-1; D may be TRBD1 or TRBD2 (5 bases each). CDR3 length: 14 residues. V was cut by 5 bases and J by 10 bases, with 18 bases left in between. CDR1 and CDR2 (germline): LGHDT, YNNKEL (reference sequence). The DNA of the CDR3 is TGTGCCAGCAGCTTCAGGACGGGGCTATCCGAGCAGTTCTTC. Amino acid sequence: CASSFRTGLSEQFF.

Only a few counts were recorded for this clonotype. The rearrangement joins TRBV29-1 to TRBJ2-3; D is possibly TRBD1 or TRBD2 (6 bases each). The length of the CDR3 is 14 residues. V dropped 2 bases and J dropped 2 bases, with 11 bases sitting between them. Germline values: CDR1 SQVTM, CDR2 ANQGSEA. The CDR3 protein is CSVERGAPTDTQYF. CDR3 DNA: TGCAGCGTTGAAAGGGGGGCTCCCACAGATACGCAGTATTTT.

This clonotype was counted only a few times. The chain carries TRBV14 and TRBJ2-7, with TRBD2 matching 11 bases. CDR1 SGHDN and CDR2 FVKESK come from the germline V gene. V shed 1 base and J 2 bases; nucleotides not matched to a gene: 4. The CDR3 is 16 residues long. As DNA, the CDR3 is TGTGCCAGCAGCCAAGGGCTAGCGGGAGGAACCTACGAGCAGTACTTC. Its translation is CASSQGLAGGTYEQYF.

The chain is built from TRBV20-1 and TRBJ2-3, with 8 bases matching TRBD2. J lost 0 bases, V lost 5 bases, and 7 bases had no gene match. This CDR3 has 15 residues. Germline V CDR1 and CDR2: DFQATT, SNEGSKA (reference sequence). The CDR3 sequence is CSASTSAASTDTQYF. The DNA of the CDR3 is TGCAGTGCTTCGACTAGCGCGGCTAGCACAGATACGCAGTATTTT.

A few counts support this clonotype. The chain has TRBV4-1 and TRBJ1-2; no clear D. V dropped 3 bases and J dropped 8 bases, with 19 bases sitting between them. The CDR3 runs 15 residues. Germline V gene data show CDR1 as MGHRA and CDR2 as YSYEKL. DNA for the CDR3: TGCGCCAGCAGCCACACGCTGCCCAGCCGGGAGGGCTACACCTTC. Translation: CASSHTLPSREGYTF.

This clonotype came up a few times. The chain joins TRBV20-1 to TRBJ2-7; tentative D call: TRBD2 (6 bases). V lost 4 bases, J lost 3 bases, and 13 bases lay in between. CDR3 length: 13 amino acids. Germline CDR1 DFQATT, CDR2 SNEGSKA (reference sequence). The CDR3 DNA is TGCAGTGCTATTGGCCCCGGGAGCTACGAGCAGTACTTC. Translation: CSAIGPGSYEQYF.

This clonotype was found a few times. The chain links TRBV5-1 to TRBJ2-6; 8 bases map to TRBD2. With V trimmed by 2 bases and J by 2 bases, 9 bases remained unmatched. Per germline, CDR1 SGHRS and CDR2 YFSETQ. This CDR3 has 18 residues. The CDR3: CASSLFFSGGTGANVLTF. Written as DNA, the CDR3 is TGCGCCAGCAGCTTATTTTTTTCGGGAGGGACTGGGGCCAACGTCCTGACTTTC.

The chain employs TRBV2 and TRBJ2-5, with 13 bases lining up with TRBD2. The ends lost 8 bases at V and 7 bases at J; junction bases unmatched: 13. This CDR3 is built from 16 residues. Per germline, CDR1 SNHLY and CDR2 FYNNEI. The CDR3 nucleotides read TGTGCCAGCGCCCCTCCGGGACTAGCGGGACGAGCGACCCAGTACTTC. Amino acid sequence: CASAPPGLAGRATQYF.

In this sample, this clonotype turned up a few times. The V and J genes are TRBV29-1 and TRBJ2-7; possibly TRBD2 for D (5 bases). CDR3 length equals 11 residues. Per the germline V gene, CDR1 is SQVTM and CDR2 is ANQGSEA. Trimming took off 3 bases at V and 6 bases at J, with 9 bases between the two ends. CDR3 DNA sequence: TGCAGCGTTGATCGGGCGGGCGAGCAGTACTTC. Amino acids: CSVDRAGEQYF.

This clonotype was seen a handful of times. This chain joins TRBV28 and TRBJ2-6; 10 bases map to TRBD1. CDR1 is MDHEN, CDR2 SYDVKM, per germline. Germline trimming cut 5 bases from V and 0 bases from J; bases unmatched to any gene: 13. The CDR3 loop spans 20 amino acids. In DNA form, the CDR3 reads TGTGCCAGCAGTCTTGAAACCGGGACAGGGGAATTCTCTGGGGCCAACGTCCTGACTTTC. Its translation: CASSLETGTGEFSGANVLTF. The variable domain in full, completed from reference TRBV28 and TRBJ2-6, reads DVKVTQSSRYLVKRTGEKVFLECVQDMDHENMFWYRQDPGLGLRLIYFSYDVKMKEKGDIPEGYSVSREKKERFSLILESASTNQTSMYLCASSLETGTGEFSGANVLTFGAGSRLTVL.

This clonotype was observed a few times. The chain carries TRBV20-1 and TRBJ2-7; 11 bases are a match to TRBD2. The trim removed 3 bases at V and 2 bases at J, leaving 6 bases unmatched. The CDR3 has 15 amino acids. Germline assignment: CDR1 DFQATT and CDR2 SNEGSKA (reference sequence). The CDR3 DNA reads TGCAGTGCTAGTCTCCTAGCGGGAGGTCCCTACGAGCAGTACTTC. Translated, it gives CSASLLAGGPYEQYF.

The table lists this clonotype with a few counts. A much larger clone lies one base from this, so it may be a read error. The chain is built from TRBV10-3 and TRBJ1-2; no clear D gene. The CDR3 is 12 amino acids. From germline, CDR1 is ENHRY and CDR2 SYGVKD. The CDR3 is CAISESGYGCTF. Here the CDR3 DNA reads TGTGCCATCAGTGAGTCGGGCTATGGCTGCACCTTC.

There are a few counts of this clonotype. The rearrangement links TRBV20-1 to TRBJ2-3; possible D gene TRBD2, 6 bases. V lost 2 bases, J lost 0 bases, and 12 bases lay in between. Germline CDR1 reads DFQATT; CDR2 reads SNEGSKA (reference sequence). The CDR3 contains 15 residues. CDR3 sequence: CSARLRGTSTDTQYF. The CDR3 region has the DNA TGCAGTGCTAGATTACGGGGGACTAGCACAGATACGCAGTATTTT.

This clonotype occurred a few times. The chain is built from TRBV12-3 or TRBV12-4 and TRBJ2-3; no definite D call. The CDR3 length is 15 residues. The ends were cut back, 2 bases at V and 1 base at J, with 10 bases in the middle. The CDR3 DNA reads as TGTGCCAGCAGTTTACAACCGGTGGGCACAGATACGCAGTATTTT. This gives the protein CASSLQPVGTDTQYF.

This clonotype was observed a handful of times. This chain links TRBV20-1 with TRBJ2-7, with 13 bases that match TRBD2. Germline CDR1 is DFQATT and CDR2 is SNEGSKA (reference sequence). The CDR3 covers 18 residues. With 0 bases clipped from V and 0 bases from J, the junction kept 8 bases outside the gene matches. As DNA, the CDR3 is TGCAGTGCTAGAGAACAACTAGCGGGGGGGAAAAGCTCCTACGAGCAGTACTTC. This translates into CSAREQLAGGKSSYEQYF.

V usage is TRBV20-1 and J usage is TRBJ2-1; D gene uncertain. The CDR3 sequence is 14 residues long. V lost 3 bases, J lost 0 bases, and 9 bases lay in between. In germline, CDR1 is DFQATT, CDR2 SNEGSKA (reference sequence). CDR3: CSARAVNSYNEQFF. In DNA, the CDR3 is TGCAGTGCTAGGGCGGTCAACTCCTACAATGAGCAGTTCTTC.

In the case of this clonotype: This may be a read error, as it is one base from a much larger clone. The CDR3 here is CAGSFSGKQYF. The CDR3 DNA follows: TGTGCCGGCAGCTTTTCCGGGAAGCAGTACTTC. The genes are TRBV13 and TRBJ2-4, with a tentative D call TRBD2 (5 bases). CDR1 is PRHDT and CDR2 is FYEKMQ in the germline V gene (reference sequence). The CDR3 has 11 amino acids. Based on the CDR3 plus reference TRBV13 and TRBJ2-4, the full variable domain is AAGVIQSPRHLIKEKRETATLKCYPIPRHDTVYWYQQGPGQDPQFLISFYEKMQSDKGSIPDRFSAQQFSDYHSELNMSSLELGDSALYFCAGSFSGKQYFGAGTRLSVL.